This entry lists 7 T cell receptor beta chains sequenced from one sample in a study of OX40 agonist ivuxolimab in advanced cancers. TCRdb's copy holds only in-frame clones and misses some; the assay was immunoSEQ multiplex PCR. The repertoire holds fewer than 90,000 clones, with about 86% as singletons. Sample: CD4+ or CD8+ T cells sorted from blood, taken in a trial of the OX40 agonist ivuxolimab. The receptors derive from an adult with an advanced solid tumor such as melanoma, head and neck, liver or kidney cancer.

This clone was observed once. The chain couples TRBV14 to TRBJ2-7; 11 bases fit TRBD2. Trimming at V came to 3 bases and at J to 1 base, leaving 2 bases not matched to a gene. CDR1 is SGHDN and CDR2 is FVKESK in the germline V gene. The CDR3 totals 15 residues. In nucleotides, the CDR3 is TGTGCCAGCAGCCACCGACTAGCGGGATCCTACGAGCAGTACTTC. Translation gives CASSHRLAGSYEQYF.

Worth noting for this clone: A clone one base away is much larger, so this may be a read error. The CDR3 nucleotides are TGTGCCAGCAGCTTAGTCGCCTACGAGCAGTACTTC. Residues: CASSLVAYEQYF. The genes are TRBV7-8 and TRBJ2-7; D remains unclear. V was clipped by 1 base and J by 2 bases, with 3 bases between them. CDR1 is SGHVS, CDR2 FQNEAQ, per germline. This CDR3 region has 12 residues.

The rearrangement links TRBV5-6 to TRBJ2-3; D gene ambiguous. The length of the CDR3 is 11 residues. Germline V CDR1 and CDR2: SGHDT, YYEEEE. The V end lost 2 bases, the J end lost 2 bases, and 0 bases lay between the germline ends. In nucleotides, the CDR3 is TGTGCCAGCAGCTTCACAGATACGCAGTATTTT. This gives the protein CASSFTDTQYF.

V and J are TRBV28 and TRBJ2-2, with 9 bases identical to TRBD2. The CDR3 is 16 amino acids. V lost 3 bases to trimming and J lost 4 bases; unmatched junction nucleotides: 6. Germline V gives CDR1 MDHEN, CDR2 SYDVKM. This chain's CDR3 is CASSLGSGRRTGELFF. The CDR3 DNA is TGTGCCAGCAGTTTGGGTAGCGGGAGACGCACCGGGGAGCTGTTTTTT.

DNA of the CDR3: TGTGCCAGCAGTTACGGACCGAACACTGAAGCTTTCTTT. Amino acids: CASSYGPNTEAFF. The V gene is TRBV2, the J gene TRBJ1-1, with D unclear. The V end was cut by 5 bases, the J end by 1 base, with 8 bases between. The length of the CDR3 is 13 residues. The germline CDR1 and CDR2 sequences are SNHLY and FYNNEI.

This clone is a singleton in its sample. The V call is TRBV7-9, the J call TRBJ2-7; 9 nucleotides agree with TRBD2. The V gene end was trimmed by 3 bases and the J gene end by 3 bases; junction bases not matched to a gene: 6. This CDR3 is 15 amino acids long. Germline V gene lookup returns CDR1 SEHNR and CDR2 FQNEAQ (reference sequence). CDR3 region: CASSFKTSGRYEQYF. The CDR3 DNA is TGTGCCAGCAGCTTCAAGACTAGCGGACGCTACGAGCAGTACTTC.

The V gene is TRBV11-2, the J gene TRBJ1-2, with 9 bases identical to TRBD1. Germline assignment: CDR1 SGHAT and CDR2 FQNNGV. After removal of 5 bases from V and 2 bases from J, the junction contained 6 bases not matched to a gene. The CDR3 has 15 amino acids. CDR3 sequence reads: CASSKQGAFNYGYTF. For the CDR3, the DNA is TGTGCCAGCAGCAAACAGGGGGCGTTCAACTATGGCTACACCTTC.